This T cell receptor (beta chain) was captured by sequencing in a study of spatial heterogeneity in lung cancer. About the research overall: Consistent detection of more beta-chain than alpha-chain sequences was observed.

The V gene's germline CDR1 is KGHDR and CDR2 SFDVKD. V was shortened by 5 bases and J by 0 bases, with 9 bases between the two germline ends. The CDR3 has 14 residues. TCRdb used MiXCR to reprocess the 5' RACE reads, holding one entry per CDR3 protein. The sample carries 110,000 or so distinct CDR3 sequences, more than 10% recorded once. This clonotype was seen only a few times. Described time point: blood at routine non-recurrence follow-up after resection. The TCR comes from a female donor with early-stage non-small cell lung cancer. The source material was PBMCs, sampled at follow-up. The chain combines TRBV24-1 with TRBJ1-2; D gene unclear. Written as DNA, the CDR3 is TGTGCCACCAGTGCCACTGAAGCTAACTATGGCTACACCTTC. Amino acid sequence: CATSATEANYGYTF.